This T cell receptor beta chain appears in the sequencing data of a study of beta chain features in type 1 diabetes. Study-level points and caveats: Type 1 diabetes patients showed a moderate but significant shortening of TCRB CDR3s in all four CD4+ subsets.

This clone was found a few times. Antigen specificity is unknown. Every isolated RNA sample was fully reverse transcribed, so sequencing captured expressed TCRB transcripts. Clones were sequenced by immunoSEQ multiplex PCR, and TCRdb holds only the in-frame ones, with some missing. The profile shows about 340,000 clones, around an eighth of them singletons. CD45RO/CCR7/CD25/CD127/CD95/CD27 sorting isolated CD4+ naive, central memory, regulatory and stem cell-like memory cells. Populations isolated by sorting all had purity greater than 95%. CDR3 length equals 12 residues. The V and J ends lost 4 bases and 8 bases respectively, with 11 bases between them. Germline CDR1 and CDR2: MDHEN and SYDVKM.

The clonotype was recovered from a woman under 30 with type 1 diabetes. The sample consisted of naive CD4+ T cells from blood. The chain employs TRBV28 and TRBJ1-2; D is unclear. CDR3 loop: CASSSATDGYTF. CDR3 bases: TGTGCCAGCAGTTCAGCTACAGACGGCTACACCTTC.